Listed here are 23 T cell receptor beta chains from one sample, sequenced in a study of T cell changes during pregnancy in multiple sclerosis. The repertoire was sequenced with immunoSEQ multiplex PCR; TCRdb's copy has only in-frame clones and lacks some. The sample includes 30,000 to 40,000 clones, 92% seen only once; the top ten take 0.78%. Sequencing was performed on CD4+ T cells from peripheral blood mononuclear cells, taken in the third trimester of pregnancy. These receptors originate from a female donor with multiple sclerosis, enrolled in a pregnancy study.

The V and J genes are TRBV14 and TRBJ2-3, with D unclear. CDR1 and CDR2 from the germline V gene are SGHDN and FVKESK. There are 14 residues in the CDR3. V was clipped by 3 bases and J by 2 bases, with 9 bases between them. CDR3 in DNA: TGTGCCAGCAGCCATGTGTGGCACACAGATACGCAGTATTTT. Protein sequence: CASSHVWHTDTQYF.

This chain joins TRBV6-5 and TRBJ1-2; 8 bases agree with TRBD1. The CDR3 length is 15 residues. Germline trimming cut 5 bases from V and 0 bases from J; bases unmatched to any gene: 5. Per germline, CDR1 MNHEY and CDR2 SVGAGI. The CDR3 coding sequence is TGTGCCAGCAGTCCTACGACAGGGGCTAACTATGGCTACACCTTC. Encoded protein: CASSPTTGANYGYTF.

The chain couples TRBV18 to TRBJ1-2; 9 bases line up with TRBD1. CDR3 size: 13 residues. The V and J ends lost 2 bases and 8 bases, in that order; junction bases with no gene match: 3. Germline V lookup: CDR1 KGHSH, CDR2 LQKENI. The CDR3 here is CASSPDRGAGYTF. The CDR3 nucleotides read TGTGCCAGCTCACCAGACAGGGGGGCCGGCTACACCTTC. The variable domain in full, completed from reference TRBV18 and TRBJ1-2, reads NAGVMQNPRHLVRRRGQEARLRCSPMKGHSHVYWYRQLPEEGLKFMVYLQKENIIDESGMPKERFSAEFPKEGPSILRIQQVVRGDSAAYFCASSPDRGAGYTFGSGTRLTVV.

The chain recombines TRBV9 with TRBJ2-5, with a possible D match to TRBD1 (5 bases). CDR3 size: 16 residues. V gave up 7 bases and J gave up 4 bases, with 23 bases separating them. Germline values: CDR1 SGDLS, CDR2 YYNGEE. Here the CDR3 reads CASLPGAAMSGETQYF. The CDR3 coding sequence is TGTGCCAGCTTACCTGGGGCTGCCATGTCGGGAGAGACCCAGTACTTC.

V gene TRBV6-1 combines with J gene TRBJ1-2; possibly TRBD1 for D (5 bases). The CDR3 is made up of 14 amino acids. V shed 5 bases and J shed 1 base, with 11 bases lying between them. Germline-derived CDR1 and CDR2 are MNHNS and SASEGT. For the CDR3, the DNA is TGTGCCAGCAGTCGATATGACAGTAACTATGGCTACACCTTC. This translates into CASSRYDSNYGYTF.

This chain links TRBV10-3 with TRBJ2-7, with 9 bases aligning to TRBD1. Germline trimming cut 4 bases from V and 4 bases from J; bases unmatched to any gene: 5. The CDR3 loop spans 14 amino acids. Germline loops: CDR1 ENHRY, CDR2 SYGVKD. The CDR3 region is CAISGTGGSYEQYF. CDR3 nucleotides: TGTGCCATCAGTGGCACAGGGGGCTCGTACGAGCAGTACTTC.

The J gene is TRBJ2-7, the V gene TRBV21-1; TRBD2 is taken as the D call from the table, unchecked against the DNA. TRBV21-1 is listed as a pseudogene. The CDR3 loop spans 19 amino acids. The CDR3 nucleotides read TGTGCCAGCAGCAAAGGATCCGCGTTAGCGGGAGGCCATCCCTACGAGCAGTACTTC. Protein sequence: CASSKGSALAGGHPYEQYF.

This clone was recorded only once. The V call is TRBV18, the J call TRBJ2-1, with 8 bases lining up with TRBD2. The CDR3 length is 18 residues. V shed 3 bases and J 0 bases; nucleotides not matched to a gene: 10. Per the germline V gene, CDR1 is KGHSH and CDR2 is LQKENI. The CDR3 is CASSPSPGTSSSYNEQFF. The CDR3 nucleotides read TGTGCCAGCTCACCTTCCCCCGGGACTAGTAGCTCCTACAATGAGCAGTTCTTC. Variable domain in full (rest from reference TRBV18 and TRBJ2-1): NAGVMQNPRHLVRRRGQEARLRCSPMKGHSHVYWYRQLPEEGLKFMVYLQKENIIDESGMPKERFSAEFPKEGPSILRIQQVVRGDSAAYFCASSPSPGTSSSYNEQFFGPGTRLTVL.

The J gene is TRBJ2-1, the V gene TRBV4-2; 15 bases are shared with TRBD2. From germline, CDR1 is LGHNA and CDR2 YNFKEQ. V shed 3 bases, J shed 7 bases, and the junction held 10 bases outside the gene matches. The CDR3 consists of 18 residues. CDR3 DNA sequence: TGTGCCAGCAGCCAGGCCTTTGGACTAGCGGGAGGGGGGAATGAGCAGTTCTTC. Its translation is CASSQAFGLAGGGNEQFF.

The CDR3 reads CAWSGPRGDYEQYF. In DNA, the CDR3 is TGTGCCTGGAGTGGCCCCAGGGGAGACTACGAGCAGTACTTC. This chain uses TRBV30 with TRBJ2-7, with D maybe TRBD1 (6 bases). Per the germline V gene, CDR1 is GTSNPN and CDR2 is SVGIG (reference sequence). V lost 1 base, J lost 3 bases, and 13 bases lay in between. This CDR3 contains 14 residues.

The CDR3 DNA reads TGTGCCAGCAGCCCGTCGACTAGCGGGGCCCAAGAGACCCAGTACTTC. Amino acid sequence: CASSPSTSGAQETQYF. The chain combines TRBV7-8 with TRBJ2-5; 11 bases agree with TRBD2. This CDR3 contains 16 residues. V lost 5 bases, J lost 1 base, and 6 bases stayed unmatched. Germline V gene lookup returns CDR1 SGHVS and CDR2 FQNEAQ.

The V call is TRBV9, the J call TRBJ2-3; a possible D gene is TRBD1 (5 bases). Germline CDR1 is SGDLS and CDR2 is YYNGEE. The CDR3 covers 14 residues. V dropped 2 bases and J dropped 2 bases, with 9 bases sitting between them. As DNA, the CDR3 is TGTGCCAGCAGCGTGGACACTATCACAGATACGCAGTATTTT. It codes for CASSVDTITDTQYF.

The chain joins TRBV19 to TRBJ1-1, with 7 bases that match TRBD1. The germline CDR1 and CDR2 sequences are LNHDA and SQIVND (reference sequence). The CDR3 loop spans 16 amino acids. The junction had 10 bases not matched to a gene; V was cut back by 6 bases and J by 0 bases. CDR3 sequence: CASRTSRGFMNTEAFF. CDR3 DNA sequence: TGTGCCAGTAGGACCTCCAGGGGGTTTATGAACACTGAAGCTTTCTTT.

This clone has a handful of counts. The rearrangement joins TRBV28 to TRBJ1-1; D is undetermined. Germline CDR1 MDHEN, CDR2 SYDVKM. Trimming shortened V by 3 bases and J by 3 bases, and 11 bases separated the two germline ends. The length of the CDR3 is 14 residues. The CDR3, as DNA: TGTGCCAGCAGTTTCTGGGAGGCGGACACTGAAGCTTTCTTT. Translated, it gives CASSFWEADTEAFF.

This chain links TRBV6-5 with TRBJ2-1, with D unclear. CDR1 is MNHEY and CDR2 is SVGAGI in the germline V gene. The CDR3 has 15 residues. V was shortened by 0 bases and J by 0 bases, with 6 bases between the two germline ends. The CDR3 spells CASSYSPNSYNEQFF. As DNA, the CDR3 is TGTGCCAGCAGTTACTCCCCTAACTCCTACAATGAGCAGTTCTTC.

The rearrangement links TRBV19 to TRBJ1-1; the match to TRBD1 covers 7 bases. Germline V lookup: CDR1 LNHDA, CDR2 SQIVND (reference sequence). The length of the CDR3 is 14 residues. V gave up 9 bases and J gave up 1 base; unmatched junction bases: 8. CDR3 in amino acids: CASLLGTANTEAFF. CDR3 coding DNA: TGTGCCAGCCTTCTCGGGACAGCGAACACTGAAGCTTTCTTT.

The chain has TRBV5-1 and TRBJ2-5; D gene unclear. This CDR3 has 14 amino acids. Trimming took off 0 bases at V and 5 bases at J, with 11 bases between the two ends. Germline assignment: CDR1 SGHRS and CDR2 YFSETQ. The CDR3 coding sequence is TGCGCCAGCAGCTTGGGCGTCGGTTGGGAGACCCAGTACTTC. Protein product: CASSLGVGWETQYF.

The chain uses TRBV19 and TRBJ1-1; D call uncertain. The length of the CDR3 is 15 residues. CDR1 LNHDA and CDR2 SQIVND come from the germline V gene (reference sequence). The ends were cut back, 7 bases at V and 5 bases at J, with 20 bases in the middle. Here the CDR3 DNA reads TGTGCCAGTACGGCTAGTTGGCAGTCTATTACTGAAGCTTTCTTT. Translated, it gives CASTASWQSITEAFF.

This CDR3 is CASSTRQGSRIETQYF. The CDR3 DNA sequence: TGTGCCAGCAGCACCAGACAGGGGTCCCGCATAGAGACCCAGTACTTC. V is TRBV7-2 and J is TRBJ2-5; 8 bases fit TRBD1. This CDR3 contains 16 residues. The V gene's germline CDR1 is SGHTA and CDR2 FQGNSA. The V gene end was trimmed by 5 bases and the J gene end by 4 bases; junction bases not matched to a gene: 12.

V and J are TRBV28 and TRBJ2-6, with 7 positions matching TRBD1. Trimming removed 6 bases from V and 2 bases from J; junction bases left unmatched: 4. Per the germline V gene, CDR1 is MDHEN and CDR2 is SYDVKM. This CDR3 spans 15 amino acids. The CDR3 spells CASRIQGTGANVLTF. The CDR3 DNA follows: TGTGCCAGCAGGATACAGGGGACTGGGGCCAACGTCCTGACTTTC.

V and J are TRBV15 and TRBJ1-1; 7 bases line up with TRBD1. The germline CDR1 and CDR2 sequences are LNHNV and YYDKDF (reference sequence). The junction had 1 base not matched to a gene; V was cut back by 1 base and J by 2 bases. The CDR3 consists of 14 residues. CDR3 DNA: TGTGCCACCAGCAGAGGACAGGGAAACACTGAAGCTTTCTTT. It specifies CATSRGQGNTEAFF.

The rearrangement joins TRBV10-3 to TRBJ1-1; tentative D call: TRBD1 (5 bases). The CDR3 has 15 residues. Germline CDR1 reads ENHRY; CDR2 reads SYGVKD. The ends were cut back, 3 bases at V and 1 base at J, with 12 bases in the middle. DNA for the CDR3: TGTGCCATCAGTGACTGGGGACTCCCGAACACTGAAGCTTTCTTT. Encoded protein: CAISDWGLPNTEAFF.

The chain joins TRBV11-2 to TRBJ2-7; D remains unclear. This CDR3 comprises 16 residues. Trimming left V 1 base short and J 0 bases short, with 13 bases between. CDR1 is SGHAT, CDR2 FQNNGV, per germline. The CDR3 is CASSLVGTVSSYEQYF. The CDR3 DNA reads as TGTGCCAGCAGCTTAGTAGGTACAGTTTCCTCCTACGAGCAGTACTTC.